This T cell receptor (beta chain) was observed in a study of early T cells in non-severe SARS-CoV-2 infection. CDR3 length: 16 residues. With 4 bases clipped from V and 5 bases from J, the junction kept 7 bases outside the gene matches. Germline CDR1 reads MGHRA; CDR2 reads YSYEKL. TCRdb re-called the 5' RACE reads through MiXCR, storing one row per CDR3 protein. The sample records under 85,000 distinct CDR3 sequences, approximately 15% being singletons. The TCR sequence derives from an adult who was a healthcare worker with PCR-confirmed SARS-CoV-2 infection or an uninfected control (not recorded which). The specimen comprised whole blood, sampled at baseline. The chain combines TRBV4-1 with TRBJ2-3; 12 bases are a match to TRBD2. The CDR3 protein is CASSLLTSGSRDTQYF. CDR3 DNA sequence: TGCGCCAGCAGCCTGTTGACTAGCGGGAGCCGAGATACGCAGTATTTT.